This TCR beta chain was profiled in a study of T cells expressing NK-cell markers. Study-wide context: Sorted T-cell subsets CD3+CD56+NKG2C+, CD3+CD56+NKG2C- and CD3+CD56-NKG2C+ were TCR beta-sequenced. The sequencing cohort of eight donors included seven HCMV-seropositive individuals and one seronegative individual.

About this clonotype: No antigen is known for it.

Study-wide results and caveats: Specificity for HCMV among expanded NKG2C+ T cell clones was not established. The CD3+CD56-NKG2C+ fraction was also led by these clonotypes in four donors.

Each CDR3 protein gets one entry in TCRdb, which reprocessed the 5' RACE reads and gives no DNA. The sample totals over 350,000 distinct CDR3 sequences; its top ten clones hold around 10%. The CDR3 runs to 16 residues. The germline gives CDR1 DFQATT, CDR2 SNEGSKA (reference sequence). V and J are TRBV20-1 and TRBJ2-5; TCRdb proposes TRBD1, but this gene call is untestable without DNA. This clonotype was sampled from a woman in her 50s in good health. Specimen: blood T cells: a sorted CD56 or NKG2C T cell subset, CD4+ or CD8+ T cells, or bulk PBMC T cells (not recorded which). The CDR3 spells CSVPTPGTDREETQYF.